Included here is one T cell receptor (beta chain) sequence, with context. The antigen remains unidentified. This sample is drawn from a study of T cell repertoires in cytomegalovirus infection. Study-wide results and caveats: HLA-C-restricted CMV clonotypes gave the most frequent clonotype in two of eight donors. Identification of carriers of CMV plus the relevant HLA was achieved through cumulative public TCR beta family frequency.

One entry per CDR3 protein, called by TCRdb with MiXCR from the reads. The sample has roughly 920,000 distinct CDR3 sequences, 31% seen once. The sample was cultured CD8+ T cells from PBMCs, taken from culture after CMV antigen stimulation. This receptor was taken from a human donor in good health (CMV status not recorded). Some clones in this sample may be carry-over from other donors' samples.

This CDR3 is CASAGGKGELFF. The DNA of the CDR3 is TGTGCCAGTGCAGGGGGCAAGGGGGAGCTGTTTTTT. This chain uses TRBV27 with TRBJ2-2; 8 bases align to TRBD1. The CDR3 is made up of 12 amino acids. Germline CDR1 is MNHEY and CDR2 is SMNVEV (reference sequence). V gave up 9 bases and J gave up 8 bases; unmatched junction bases: 5.